The entry that follows covers one T cell receptor (beta chain) sequence. The table came from immunoSEQ multiplex PCR; TCRdb's copy has only in-frame clones and leaves some out. The sample lists more than 65,000 clones, about nine tenths occurring once. CDR1 is MNHNS, CDR2 SASEGT, per germline. V was pared by 6 bases and J by 2 bases, with 17 bases between. This CDR3 has 15 amino acids. This entry is derived from a study of OX40 agonist ivuxolimab in advanced cancers. Study context: People who had prior anti-PD-1, anti-PD-L1 or anti-CTLA-4 therapy could take part, and about 37% had some.

This chain uses TRBV6-1 with TRBJ2-7; D possibly corresponds to TRBD1 (5 bases). The clonotype originates from an adult with an advanced solid tumor such as melanoma, head and neck, liver or kidney cancer. Sequenced here: CD4+ or CD8+ T cells sorted from blood, sampled in a trial of the OX40 agonist ivuxolimab. The CDR3 coding sequence is TGTGCCAGCAGGGCTGGGGCTGGTTCCCCCTACGAGCAGTACTTC. Translated, it gives CASRAGAGSPYEQYF.